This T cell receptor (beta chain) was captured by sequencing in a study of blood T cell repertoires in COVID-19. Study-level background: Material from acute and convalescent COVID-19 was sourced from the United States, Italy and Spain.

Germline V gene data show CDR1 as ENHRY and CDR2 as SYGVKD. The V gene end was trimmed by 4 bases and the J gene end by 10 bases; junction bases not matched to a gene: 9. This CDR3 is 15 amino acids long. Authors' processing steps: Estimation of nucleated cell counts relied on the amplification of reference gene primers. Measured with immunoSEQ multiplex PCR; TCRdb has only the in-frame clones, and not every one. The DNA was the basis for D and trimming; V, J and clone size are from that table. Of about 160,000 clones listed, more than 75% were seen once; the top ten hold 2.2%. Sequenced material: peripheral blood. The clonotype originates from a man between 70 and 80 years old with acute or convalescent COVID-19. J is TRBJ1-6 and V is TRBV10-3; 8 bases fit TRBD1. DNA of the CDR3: TGTGCCATCAGTGTCAGGGGGCCACCGGGGTCACCCCTCCACTTT. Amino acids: CAISVRGPPGSPLHF.